This T cell receptor beta chain was observed in a study of T cell repertoires in cytomegalovirus infection. At the level of the study: Researchers turned to recently identified HLA-C-restricted CMV epitopes as well as well-studied HLA-B-restricted ones. Through public TCR beta signatures, both CMV infection and matching HLA type were indicated.

CDR3 size: 15 residues. CDR1 is MDHEN, CDR2 SYDVKM, per germline. The V and J ends lost 5 bases and 1 base respectively, with 13 bases between them. MiXCR, applied by TCRdb to the reads, yields one record per CDR3 protein. Of about 500,000 distinct CDR3 sequences in the sample, roughly a third were seen once. This clonotype was counted between two and nine times. What it binds is unknown. Overall study results and limits: The ex vivo response was dominated by HLA-C-restricted CMV-specific TCR beta clonotypes.

This TCR derives from a human donor in good health (CMV status not recorded). Some clones in this sample may be carry-over from other donors' samples. The sequenced sample was cultured PBMCs, obtained from culture after CMV antigen stimulation. The chain carries TRBV28 and TRBJ2-3; unclear D gene. The CDR3 here is CASSGETPGTDTQYF. The DNA of the CDR3 is TGTGCCAGCAGTGGGGAAACTCCTGGCACAGATACGCAGTATTTT.